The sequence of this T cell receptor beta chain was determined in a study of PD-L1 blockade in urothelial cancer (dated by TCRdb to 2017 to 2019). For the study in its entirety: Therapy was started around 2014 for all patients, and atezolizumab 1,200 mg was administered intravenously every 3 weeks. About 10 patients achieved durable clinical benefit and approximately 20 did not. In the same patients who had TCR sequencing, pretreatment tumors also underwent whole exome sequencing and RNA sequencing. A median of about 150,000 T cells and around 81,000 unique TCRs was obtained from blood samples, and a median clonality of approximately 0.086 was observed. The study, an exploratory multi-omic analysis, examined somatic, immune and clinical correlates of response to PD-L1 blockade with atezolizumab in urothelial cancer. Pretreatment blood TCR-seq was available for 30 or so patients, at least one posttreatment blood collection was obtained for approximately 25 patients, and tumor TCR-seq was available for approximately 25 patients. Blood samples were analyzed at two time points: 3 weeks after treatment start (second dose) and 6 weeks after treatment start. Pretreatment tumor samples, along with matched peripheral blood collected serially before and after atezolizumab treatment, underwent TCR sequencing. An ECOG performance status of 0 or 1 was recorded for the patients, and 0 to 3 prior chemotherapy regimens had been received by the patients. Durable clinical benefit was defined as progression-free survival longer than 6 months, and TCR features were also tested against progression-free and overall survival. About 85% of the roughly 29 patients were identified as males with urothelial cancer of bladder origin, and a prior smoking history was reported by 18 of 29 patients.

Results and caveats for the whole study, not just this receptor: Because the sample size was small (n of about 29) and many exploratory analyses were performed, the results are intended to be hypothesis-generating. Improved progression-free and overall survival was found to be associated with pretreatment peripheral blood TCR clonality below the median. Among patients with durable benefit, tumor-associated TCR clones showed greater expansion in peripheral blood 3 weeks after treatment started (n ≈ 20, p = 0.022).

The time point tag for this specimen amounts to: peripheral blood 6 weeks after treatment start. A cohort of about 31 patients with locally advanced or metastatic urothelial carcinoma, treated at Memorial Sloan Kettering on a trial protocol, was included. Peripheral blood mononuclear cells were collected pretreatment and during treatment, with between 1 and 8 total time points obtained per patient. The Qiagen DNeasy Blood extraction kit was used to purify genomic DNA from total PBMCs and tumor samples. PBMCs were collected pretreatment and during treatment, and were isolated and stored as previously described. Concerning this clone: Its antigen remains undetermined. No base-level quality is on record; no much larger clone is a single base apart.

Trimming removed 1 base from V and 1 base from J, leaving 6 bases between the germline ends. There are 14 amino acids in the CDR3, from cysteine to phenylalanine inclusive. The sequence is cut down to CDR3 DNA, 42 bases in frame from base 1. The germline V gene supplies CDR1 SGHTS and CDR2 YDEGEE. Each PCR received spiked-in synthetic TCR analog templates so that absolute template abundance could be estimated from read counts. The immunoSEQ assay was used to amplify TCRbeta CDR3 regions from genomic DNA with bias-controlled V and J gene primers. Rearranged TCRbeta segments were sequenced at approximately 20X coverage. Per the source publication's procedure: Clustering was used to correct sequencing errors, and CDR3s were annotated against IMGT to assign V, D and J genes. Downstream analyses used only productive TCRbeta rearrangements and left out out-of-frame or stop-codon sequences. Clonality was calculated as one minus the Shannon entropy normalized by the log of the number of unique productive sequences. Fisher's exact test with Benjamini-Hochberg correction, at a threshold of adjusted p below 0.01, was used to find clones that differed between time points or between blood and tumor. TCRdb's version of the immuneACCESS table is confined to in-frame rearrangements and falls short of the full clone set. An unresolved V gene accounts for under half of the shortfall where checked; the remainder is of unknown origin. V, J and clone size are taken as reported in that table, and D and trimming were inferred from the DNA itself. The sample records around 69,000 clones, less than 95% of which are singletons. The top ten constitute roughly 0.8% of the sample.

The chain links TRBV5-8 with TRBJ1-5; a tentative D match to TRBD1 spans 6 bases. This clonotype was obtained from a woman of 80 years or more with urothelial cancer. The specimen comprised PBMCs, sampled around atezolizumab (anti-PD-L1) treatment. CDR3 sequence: CASSLTGSNQPQHF. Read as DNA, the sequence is TGTGCCAGCAGCTTGACAGGGAGCAATCAGCCCCAGCATTTT.